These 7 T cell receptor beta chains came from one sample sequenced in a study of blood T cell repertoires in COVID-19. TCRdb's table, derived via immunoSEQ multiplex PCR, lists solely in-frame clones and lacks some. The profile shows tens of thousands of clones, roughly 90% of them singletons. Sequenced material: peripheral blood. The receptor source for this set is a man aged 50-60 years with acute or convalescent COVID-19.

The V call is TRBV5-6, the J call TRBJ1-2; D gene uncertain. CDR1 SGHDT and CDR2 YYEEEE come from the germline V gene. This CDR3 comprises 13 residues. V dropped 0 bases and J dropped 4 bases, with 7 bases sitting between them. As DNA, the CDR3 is TGTGCCAGCAGCTTGGAAGGCGGCTATGGCTACACCTTC. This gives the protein CASSLEGGYGYTF.

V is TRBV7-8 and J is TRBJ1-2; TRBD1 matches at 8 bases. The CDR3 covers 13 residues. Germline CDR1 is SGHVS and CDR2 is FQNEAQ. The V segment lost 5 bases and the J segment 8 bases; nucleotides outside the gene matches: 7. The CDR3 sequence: CASSPGQGSGYTF. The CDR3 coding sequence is TGTGCCAGCAGCCCCGGACAGGGTAGCGGCTACACCTTC.

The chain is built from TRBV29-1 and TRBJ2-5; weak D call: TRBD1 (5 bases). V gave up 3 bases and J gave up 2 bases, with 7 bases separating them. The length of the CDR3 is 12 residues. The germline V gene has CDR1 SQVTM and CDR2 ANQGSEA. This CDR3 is CSVEGLQETQYF. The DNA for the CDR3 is TGCAGCGTTGAGGGGCTACAAGAGACCCAGTACTTC.

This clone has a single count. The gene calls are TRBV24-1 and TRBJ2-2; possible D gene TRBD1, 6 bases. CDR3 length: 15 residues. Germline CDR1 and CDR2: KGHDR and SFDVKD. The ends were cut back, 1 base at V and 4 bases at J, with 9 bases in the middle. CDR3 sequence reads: CATSDLIGGTGELFF. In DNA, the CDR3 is TGTGCCACCAGTGATTTAATAGGGGGCACCGGGGAGCTGTTTTTT.

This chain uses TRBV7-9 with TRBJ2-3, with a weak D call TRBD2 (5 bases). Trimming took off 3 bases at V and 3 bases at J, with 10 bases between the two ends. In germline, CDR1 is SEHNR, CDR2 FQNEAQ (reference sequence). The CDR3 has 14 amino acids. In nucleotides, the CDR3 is TGTGCCAGCAGCTTGGAAGCGGTGACAGATACGCAGTATTTT. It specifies CASSLEAVTDTQYF.

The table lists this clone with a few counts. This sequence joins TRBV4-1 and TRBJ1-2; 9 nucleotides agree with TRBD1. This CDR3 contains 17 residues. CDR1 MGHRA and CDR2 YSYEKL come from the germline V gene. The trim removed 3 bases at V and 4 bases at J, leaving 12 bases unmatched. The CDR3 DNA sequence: TGCGCCAGCAGCCAGGAGCCGCGACAGGGGGTGGCCTATGGCTACACCTTC. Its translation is CASSQEPRQGVAYGYTF.

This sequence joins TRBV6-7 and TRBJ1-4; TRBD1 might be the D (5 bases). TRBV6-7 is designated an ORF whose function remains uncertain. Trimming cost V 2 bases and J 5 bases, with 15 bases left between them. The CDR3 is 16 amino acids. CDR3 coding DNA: TGTGCCAGCAGTTACGTTCCAGGGCCAGGGAATGAAAAACTGTTTTTT. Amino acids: CASSYVPGPGNEKLFF.